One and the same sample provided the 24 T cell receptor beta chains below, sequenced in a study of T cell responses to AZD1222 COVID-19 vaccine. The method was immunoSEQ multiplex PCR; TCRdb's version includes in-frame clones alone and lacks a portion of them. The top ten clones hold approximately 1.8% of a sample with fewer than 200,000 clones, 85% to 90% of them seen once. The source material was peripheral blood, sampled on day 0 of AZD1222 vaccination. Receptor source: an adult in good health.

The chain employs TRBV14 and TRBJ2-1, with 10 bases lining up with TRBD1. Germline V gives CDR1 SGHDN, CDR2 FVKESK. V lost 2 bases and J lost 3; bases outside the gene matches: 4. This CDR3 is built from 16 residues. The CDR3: CASSQLTGGNYNEQFF. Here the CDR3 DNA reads TGTGCCAGCAGCCAACTGACAGGGGGCAACTACAATGAGCAGTTCTTC.

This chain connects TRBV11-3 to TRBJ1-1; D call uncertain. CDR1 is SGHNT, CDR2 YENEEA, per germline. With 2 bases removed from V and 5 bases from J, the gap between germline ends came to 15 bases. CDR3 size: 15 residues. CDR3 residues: CASSLSRGKVTEAFF. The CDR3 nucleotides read TGTGCCAGCAGCTTATCCCGGGGAAAGGTGACTGAAGCTTTCTTT.

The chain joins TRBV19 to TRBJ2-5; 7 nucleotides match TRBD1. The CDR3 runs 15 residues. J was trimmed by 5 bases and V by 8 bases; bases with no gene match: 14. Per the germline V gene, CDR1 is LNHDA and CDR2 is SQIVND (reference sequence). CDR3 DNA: TGTGCCAGTTCCCTTAGACAGGGTATTATGGAGACCCAGTACTTC. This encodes CASSLRQGIMETQYF.

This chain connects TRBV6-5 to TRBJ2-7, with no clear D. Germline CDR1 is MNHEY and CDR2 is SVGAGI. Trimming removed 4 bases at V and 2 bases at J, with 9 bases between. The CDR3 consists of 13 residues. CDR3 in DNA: TGTGCCAGCAGTTCCCAGGTGCCCTACGAGCAGTACTTC. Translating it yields CASSSQVPYEQYF.

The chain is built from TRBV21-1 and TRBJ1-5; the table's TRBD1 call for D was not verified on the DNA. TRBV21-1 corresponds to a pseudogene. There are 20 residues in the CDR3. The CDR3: CASSNQPGTEEGYSNQPQHF. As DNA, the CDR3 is TGTGCCAGCAGCAACCAGCCGGGGACAGAGGAAGGTTATAGCAATCAGCCCCAGCATTTT.

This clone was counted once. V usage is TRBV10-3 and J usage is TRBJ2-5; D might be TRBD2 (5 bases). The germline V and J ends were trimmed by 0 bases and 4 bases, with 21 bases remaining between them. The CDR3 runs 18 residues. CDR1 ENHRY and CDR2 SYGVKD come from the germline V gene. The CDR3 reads CAISESVMLGRRVETQYF. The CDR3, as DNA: TGTGCCATCAGTGAGTCAGTCATGCTAGGACGGCGGGTAGAGACCCAGTACTTC.

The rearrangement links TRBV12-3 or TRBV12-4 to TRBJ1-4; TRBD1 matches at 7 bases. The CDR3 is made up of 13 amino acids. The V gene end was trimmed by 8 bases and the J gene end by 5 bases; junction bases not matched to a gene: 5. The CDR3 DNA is TGTGCCAGCCAGACAGGGAGGAATGAAAAACTGTTTTTT. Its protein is CASQTGRNEKLFF.

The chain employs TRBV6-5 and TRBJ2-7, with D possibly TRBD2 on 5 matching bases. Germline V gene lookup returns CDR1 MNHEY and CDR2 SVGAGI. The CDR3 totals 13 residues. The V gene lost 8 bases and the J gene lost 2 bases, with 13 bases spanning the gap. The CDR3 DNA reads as TGTGCCAGCCAAAAAGAGGGAACCTACGAGCAGTACTTC. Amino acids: CASQKEGTYEQYF.

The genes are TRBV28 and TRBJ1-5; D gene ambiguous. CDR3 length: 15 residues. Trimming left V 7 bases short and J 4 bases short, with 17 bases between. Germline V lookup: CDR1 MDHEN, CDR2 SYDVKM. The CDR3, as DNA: TGTGCCAGCACCCGGAGTACGGCGGGGAATCAGCCCCAGCATTTT. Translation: CASTRSTAGNQPQHF.

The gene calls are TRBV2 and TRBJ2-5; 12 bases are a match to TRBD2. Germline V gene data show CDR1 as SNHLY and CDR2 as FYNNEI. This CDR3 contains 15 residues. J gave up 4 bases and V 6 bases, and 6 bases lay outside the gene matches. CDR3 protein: CASRRTSGERETQYF. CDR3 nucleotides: TGTGCCAGCAGGCGGACTAGCGGGGAGCGAGAGACCCAGTACTTC.

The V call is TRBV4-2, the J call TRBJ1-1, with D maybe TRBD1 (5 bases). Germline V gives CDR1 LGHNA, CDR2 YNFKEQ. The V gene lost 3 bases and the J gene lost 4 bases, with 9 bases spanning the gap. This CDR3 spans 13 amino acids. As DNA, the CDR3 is TGTGCCAGCAGCCACAGGGAGGGCACTGAAGCTTTCTTT. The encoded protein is CASSHREGTEAFF.

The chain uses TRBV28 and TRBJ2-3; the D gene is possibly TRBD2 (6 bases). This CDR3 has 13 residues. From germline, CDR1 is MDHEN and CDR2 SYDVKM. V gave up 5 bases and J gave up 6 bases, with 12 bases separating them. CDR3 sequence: CASSPLGRDTQYF. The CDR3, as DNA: TGTGCCAGCAGTCCTTTAGGGAGGGATACGCAGTATTTT. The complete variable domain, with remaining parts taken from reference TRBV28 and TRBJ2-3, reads DVKVTQSSRYLVKRTGEKVFLECVQDMDHENMFWYRQDPGLGLRLIYFSYDVKMKEKGDIPEGYSVSREKKERFSLILESASTNQTSMYLCASSPLGRDTQYFGPGTRLTVL.

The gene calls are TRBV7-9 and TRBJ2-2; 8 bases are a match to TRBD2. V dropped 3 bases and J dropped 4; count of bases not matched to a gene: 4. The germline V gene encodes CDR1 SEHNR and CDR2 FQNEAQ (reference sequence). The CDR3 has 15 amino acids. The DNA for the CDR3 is TGTGCCAGCAGCTTTAGCGGGGTCGGCACCGGGGAGCTGTTTTTT. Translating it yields CASSFSGVGTGELFF.

CDR3 protein: CASSFRDLGTDTQYF. DNA of the CDR3: TGTGCCAGCAGTTTCCGGGACTTGGGCACAGATACGCAGTATTTT. This rearrangement joins TRBV6-5 to TRBJ2-3; maybe TRBD2 (6 bases). CDR1 is MNHEY, CDR2 SVGAGI, per germline. The CDR3 covers 15 residues. V was trimmed by 4 bases and J by 1 base, leaving 12 bases between them.

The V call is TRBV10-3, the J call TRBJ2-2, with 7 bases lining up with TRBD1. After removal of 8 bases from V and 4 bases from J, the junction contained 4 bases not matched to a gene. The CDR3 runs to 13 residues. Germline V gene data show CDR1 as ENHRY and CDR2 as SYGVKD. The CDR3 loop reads CAIRQGGTGELFF. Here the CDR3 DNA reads TGTGCCATCCGACAGGGTGGCACCGGGGAGCTGTTTTTT.

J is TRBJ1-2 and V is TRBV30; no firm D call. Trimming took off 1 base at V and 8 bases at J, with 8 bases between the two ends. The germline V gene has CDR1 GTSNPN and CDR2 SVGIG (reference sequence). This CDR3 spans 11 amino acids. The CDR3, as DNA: TGTGCCTGGAGTGCCAATAGAGGCTACACCTTC. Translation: CAWSANRGYTF.

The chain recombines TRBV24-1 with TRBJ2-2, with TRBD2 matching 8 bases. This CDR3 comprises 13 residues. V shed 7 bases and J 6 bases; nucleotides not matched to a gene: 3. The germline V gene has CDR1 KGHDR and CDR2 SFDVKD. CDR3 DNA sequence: TGTGCCACCAGGCGGGAGGTAGCCGGGGAGCTGTTTTTT. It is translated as CATRREVAGELFF.

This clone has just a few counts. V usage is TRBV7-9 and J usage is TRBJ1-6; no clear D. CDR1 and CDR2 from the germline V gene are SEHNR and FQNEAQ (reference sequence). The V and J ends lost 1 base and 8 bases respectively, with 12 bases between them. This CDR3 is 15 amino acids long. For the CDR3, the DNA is TGTGCCAGCAGCTTAGAGTCCTTGGACCATTCACCCCTCCACTTT. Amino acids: CASSLESLDHSPLHF.

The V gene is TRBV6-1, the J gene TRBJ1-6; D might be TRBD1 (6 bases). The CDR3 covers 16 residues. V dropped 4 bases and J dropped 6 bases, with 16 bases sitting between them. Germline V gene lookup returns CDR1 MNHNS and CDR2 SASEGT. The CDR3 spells CASSASGTPFNSPLHF. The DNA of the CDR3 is TGTGCCAGCAGTGCCTCCGGGACACCTTTTAATTCACCCCTCCACTTT.

This chain's CDR3 is CASSHPGGGEPLHF. The DNA for the CDR3 is TGTGCCAGCAGCCACCCCGGAGGGGGTGAACCCCTCCACTTT. The rearrangement uses TRBV7-9 and TRBJ1-6; D may be TRBD1 (6 bases). The germline gives CDR1 SEHNR, CDR2 FQNEAQ (reference sequence). Trimming stripped 5 bases from V and 12 bases from J, with 17 bases between. The CDR3 consists of 14 residues.

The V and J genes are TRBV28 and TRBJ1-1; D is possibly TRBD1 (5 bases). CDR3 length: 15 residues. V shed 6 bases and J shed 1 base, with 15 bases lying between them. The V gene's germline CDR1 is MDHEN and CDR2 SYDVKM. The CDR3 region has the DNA TGTGCCAGCAGCGCTTTGGGGGAGGGGAACACTGAAGCTTTCTTT. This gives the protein CASSALGEGNTEAFF. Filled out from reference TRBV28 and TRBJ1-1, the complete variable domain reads DVKVTQSSRYLVKRTGEKVFLECVQDMDHENMFWYRQDPGLGLRLIYFSYDVKMKEKGDIPEGYSVSREKKERFSLILESASTNQTSMYLCASSALGEGNTEAFFGQGTRLTVV.

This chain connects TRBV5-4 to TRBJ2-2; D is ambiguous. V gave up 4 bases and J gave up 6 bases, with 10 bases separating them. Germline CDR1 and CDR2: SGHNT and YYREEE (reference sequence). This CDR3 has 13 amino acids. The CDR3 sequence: CASSPMAPGELFF. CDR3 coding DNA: TGTGCCAGCAGCCCCATGGCCCCCGGGGAGCTGTTTTTT.

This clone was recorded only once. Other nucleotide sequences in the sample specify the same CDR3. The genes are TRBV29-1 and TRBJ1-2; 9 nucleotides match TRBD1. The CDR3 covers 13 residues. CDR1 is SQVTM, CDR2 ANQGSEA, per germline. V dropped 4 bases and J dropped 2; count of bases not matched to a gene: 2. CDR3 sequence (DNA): TGCAGCGTTGCGACAGGGGGAAACTATGGCTACACCTTC. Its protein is CSVATGGNYGYTF.

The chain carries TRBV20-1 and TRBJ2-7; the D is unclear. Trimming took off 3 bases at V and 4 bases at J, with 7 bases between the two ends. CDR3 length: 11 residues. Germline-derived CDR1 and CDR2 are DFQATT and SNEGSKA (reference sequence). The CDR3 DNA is TGCAGTGCTAGCGACAAGTACGAGCAGTACTTC. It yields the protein CSASDKYEQYF.